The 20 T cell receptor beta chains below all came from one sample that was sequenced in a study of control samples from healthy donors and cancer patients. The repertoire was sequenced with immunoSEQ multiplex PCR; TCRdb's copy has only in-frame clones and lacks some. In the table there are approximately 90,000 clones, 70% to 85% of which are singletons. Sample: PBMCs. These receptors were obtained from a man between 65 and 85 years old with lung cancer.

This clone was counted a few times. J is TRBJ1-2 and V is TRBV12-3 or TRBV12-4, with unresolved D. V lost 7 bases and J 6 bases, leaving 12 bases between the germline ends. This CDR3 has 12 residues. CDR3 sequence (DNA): TGTGCCAGCACCCGATCAAGGGATGGCTACACCTTC. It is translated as CASTRSRDGYTF.

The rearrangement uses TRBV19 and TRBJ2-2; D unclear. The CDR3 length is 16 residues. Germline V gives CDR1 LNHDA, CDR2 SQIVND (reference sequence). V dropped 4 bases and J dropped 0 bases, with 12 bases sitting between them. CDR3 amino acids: CASSNAVSPNTGELFF. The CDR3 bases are TGTGCCAGTAGTAACGCCGTCAGCCCGAACACCGGGGAGCTGTTTTTT.

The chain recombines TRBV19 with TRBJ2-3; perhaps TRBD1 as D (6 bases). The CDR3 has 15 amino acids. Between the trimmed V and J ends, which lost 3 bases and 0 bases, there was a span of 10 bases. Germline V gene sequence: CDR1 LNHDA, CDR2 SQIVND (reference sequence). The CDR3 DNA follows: TGTGCCAGTAGTATTCGCCAGGGGAGCACAGATACGCAGTATTTT. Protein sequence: CASSIRQGSTDTQYF.

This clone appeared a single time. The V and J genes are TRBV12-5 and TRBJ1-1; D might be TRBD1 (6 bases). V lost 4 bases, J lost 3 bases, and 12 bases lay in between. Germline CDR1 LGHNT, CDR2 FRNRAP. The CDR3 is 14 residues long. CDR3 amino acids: CASGSQGPHTEAFF. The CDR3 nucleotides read TGTGCTAGTGGTTCTCAGGGGCCCCACACTGAAGCTTTCTTT.

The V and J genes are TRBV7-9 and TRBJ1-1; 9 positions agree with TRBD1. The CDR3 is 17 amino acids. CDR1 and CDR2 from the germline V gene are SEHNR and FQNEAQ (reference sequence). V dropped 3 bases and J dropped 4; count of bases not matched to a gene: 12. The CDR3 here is CASSLGQGGVFGTEAFF. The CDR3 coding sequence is TGTGCCAGCAGCTTGGGACAGGGAGGGGTTTTCGGCACTGAAGCTTTCTTT.

CDR3 loop: CASSQNVAGTDTQYF. CDR3 coding DNA: TGTGCCAGCAGCCAAAACGTAGCTGGCACAGATACGCAGTATTTT. The J gene is TRBJ2-3, the V gene TRBV3-1 (or the pseudogene TRBV3-2); no reliable D call. The CDR3 contains 15 residues. The V gene lost 2 bases and the J gene lost 1 base, with 10 bases spanning the gap. CDR1 and CDR2 (germline): LGHDT, YNNKEL (reference sequence).

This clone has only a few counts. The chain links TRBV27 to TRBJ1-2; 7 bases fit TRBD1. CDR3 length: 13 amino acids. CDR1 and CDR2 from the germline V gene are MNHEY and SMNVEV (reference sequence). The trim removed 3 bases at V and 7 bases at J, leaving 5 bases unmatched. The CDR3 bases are TGTGCCAGCAGTTTCAGGGGGGCGCTTGGCTACACCTTC. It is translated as CASSFRGALGYTF.

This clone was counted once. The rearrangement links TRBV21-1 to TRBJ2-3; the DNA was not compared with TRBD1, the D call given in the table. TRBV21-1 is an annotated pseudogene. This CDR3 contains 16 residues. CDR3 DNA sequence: TGTGCCAGCAGCAAAGCCGACAGCCGAGGCACAGATACGCAGTATTTT. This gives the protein CASSKADSRGTDTQYF.

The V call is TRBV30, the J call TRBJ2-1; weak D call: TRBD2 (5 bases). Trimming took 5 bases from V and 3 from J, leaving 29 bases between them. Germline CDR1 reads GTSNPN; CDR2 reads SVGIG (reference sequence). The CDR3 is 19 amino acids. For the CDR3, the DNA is TGTGCCTGGGAGGATCGGACGGGGATAAGAAGTCTGGGCTACAATGAGCAGTTCTTC. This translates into CAWEDRTGIRSLGYNEQFF.

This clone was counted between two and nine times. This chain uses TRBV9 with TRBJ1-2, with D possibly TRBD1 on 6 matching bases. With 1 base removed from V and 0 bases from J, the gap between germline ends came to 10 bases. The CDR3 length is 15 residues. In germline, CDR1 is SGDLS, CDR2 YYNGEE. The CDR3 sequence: CASSVSGQTNYGYTF. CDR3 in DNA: TGTGCCAGCAGCGTAAGCGGACAGACTAACTATGGCTACACCTTC.

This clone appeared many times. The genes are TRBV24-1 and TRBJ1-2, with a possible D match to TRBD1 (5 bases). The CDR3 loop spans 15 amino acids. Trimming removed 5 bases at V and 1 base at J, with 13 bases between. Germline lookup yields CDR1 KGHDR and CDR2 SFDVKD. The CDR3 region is CATSAPGRGNYGYTF. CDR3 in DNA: TGTGCCACCAGTGCCCCAGGGAGGGGTAACTATGGCTACACCTTC.

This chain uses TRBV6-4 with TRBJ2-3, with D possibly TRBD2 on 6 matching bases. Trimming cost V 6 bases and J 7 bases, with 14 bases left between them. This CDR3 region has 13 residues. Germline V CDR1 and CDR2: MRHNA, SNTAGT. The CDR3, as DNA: TGTGCCAGCAGCTTGGGGGGTGGTAATACGCAGTATTTT. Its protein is CASSLGGGNTQYF.

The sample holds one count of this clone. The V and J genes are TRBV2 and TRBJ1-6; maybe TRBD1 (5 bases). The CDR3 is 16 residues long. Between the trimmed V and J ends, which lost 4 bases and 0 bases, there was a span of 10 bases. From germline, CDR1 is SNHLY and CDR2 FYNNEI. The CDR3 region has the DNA TGTGCCAGCAGTGCGGCAGGGAGCTCCTATAATTCACCCCTCCACTTT. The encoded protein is CASSAAGSSYNSPLHF.

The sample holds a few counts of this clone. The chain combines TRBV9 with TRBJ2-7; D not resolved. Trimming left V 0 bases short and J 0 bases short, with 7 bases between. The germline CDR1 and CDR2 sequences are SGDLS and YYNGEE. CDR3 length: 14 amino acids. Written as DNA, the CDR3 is TGTGCCAGCAGCGTAGATGCTCTCTCCTACGAGCAGTACTTC. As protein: CASSVDALSYEQYF. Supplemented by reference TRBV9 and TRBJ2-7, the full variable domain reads DSGVTQTPKHLITATGQRVTLRCSPRSGDLSVYWYQQSLDQGLQFLIQYYNGEERAKGNILERFSAQQFPDLHSELNLSSLELGDSALYFCASSVDALSYEQYFGPGTRLTVT.

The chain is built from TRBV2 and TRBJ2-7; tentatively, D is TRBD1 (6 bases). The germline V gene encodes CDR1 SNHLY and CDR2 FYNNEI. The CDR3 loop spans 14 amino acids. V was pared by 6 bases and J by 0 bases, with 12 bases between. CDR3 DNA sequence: TGTGCCAGCAGACAAGGACAGCCCTCCTACGAGCAGTACTTC. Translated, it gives CASRQGQPSYEQYF.

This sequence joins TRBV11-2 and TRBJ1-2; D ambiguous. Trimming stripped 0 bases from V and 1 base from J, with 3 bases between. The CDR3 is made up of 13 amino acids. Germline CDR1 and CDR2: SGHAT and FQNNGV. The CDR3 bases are TGTGCCAGCAGCTTAGACAGTAACTATGGCTACACCTTC. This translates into CASSLDSNYGYTF.

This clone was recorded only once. The CDR3 loop is CASSTPGTGIHGYTF. CDR3 nucleotide sequence: TGTGCCAGCAGTACGCCCGGGACAGGGATCCATGGCTACACCTTC. V and J are TRBV6-6 and TRBJ1-2, with 9 bases aligning to TRBD1. The V gene end was trimmed by 5 bases and the J gene end by 6 bases; junction bases not matched to a gene: 10. This CDR3 has 15 residues. Germline V lookup: CDR1 MNHNY, CDR2 SVGAGI (reference sequence).

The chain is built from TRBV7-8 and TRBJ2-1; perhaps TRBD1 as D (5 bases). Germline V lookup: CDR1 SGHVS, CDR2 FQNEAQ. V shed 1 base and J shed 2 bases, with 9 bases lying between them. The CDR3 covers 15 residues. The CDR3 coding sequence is TGTGCCAGCAGCTTAGAAAGGACAACCTACAATGAGCAGTTCTTC. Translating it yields CASSLERTTYNEQFF.

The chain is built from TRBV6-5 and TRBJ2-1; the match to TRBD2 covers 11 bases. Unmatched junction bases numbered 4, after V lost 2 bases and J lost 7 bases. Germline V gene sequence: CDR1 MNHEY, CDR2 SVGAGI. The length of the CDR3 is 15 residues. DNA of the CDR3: TGTGCCAGCAGTTACATTAGCGGGGGGGCGAATGAGCAGTTCTTC. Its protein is CASSYISGGANEQFF.

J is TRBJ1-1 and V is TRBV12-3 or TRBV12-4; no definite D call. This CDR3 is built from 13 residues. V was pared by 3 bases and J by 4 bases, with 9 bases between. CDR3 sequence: CASSFWRGTEAFF. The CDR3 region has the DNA TGTGCCAGCAGTTTCTGGAGAGGCACTGAAGCTTTCTTT.